This TCR beta chain was recorded in a study of control samples from healthy donors and cancer patients (dated by TCRdb to 2018 to 2020). As encoded in the germline V gene (reference sequence), CDR1 is MNHEY while CDR2 is SMNVEV. V is cut back by 0 bases and J by 3 bases, with 9 bases in the junction unmatched. The CDR3, from cysteine to phenylalanine, totals 17 residues. The kept DNA is CDR3 alone, 51 bases in frame from the first base. The protocol used for the library was the immunoSEQ multiplex PCR assay. TCRdb re-hosts the immuneACCESS table, in-frame sequences only. Its copies lack some clones; in the studies checked, an unresolved V gene accounts for under half of them, and the cause for the rest is not known. The sample table shows roughly 130,000 clones, and approximately 91% are seen once. Around 3% of the sample goes to the ten largest clones. Concerning this clone itself: Its specific antigen is unknown. Base quality data are lacking; no much larger clone is found one base away.

This receptor was identified in a man aged 45-60 years in good health. The chain is assembled from TRBV27 and TRBJ2-7; TRBD2 fits 9 bases in the junction. Sample: blood. The CDR3 protein is CASSLSSGGPLYYEQYF. In nucleotides, the sequence is TGTGCCAGCAGTTTATCTAGCGGGGGACCTCTATACTACGAGCAGTACTTC.